These 27 T cell receptor beta chains share one sample of origin, sequenced in a study of T cell repertoires in cytomegalovirus infection. These receptors have no known antigen. TCRdb itself ran the reads through MiXCR, one entry per CDR3 protein. The profile shows hundreds of thousands of distinct CDR3 sequences, around 35% of them singletons. Specimen: cultured PBMCs, collected from culture after CMV antigen stimulation. These receptor sequences come from a human donor in good health (CMV status not recorded). Some clones in this sample may be carry-over from other donors' samples.

V usage is TRBV3-1 and J usage is TRBJ1-1; D is possibly TRBD1 (6 bases). The germline V gene encodes CDR1 LGHDT and CDR2 YNNKEL (reference sequence). Trimming took 1 base from V and 5 from J, leaving 11 bases between them. This CDR3 contains 14 residues. The CDR3 DNA reads TGTGCCAGCAGCCAAGTCGTAGGGGGGACTGAAGCTTTCTTT. Translating gives CASSQVVGGTEAFF.

V is TRBV7-6 and J is TRBJ2-2; 10 bases line up with TRBD1. The CDR3 consists of 16 residues. With V trimmed by 5 bases and J by 4 bases, 7 bases remained unmatched. The germline V gene has CDR1 SGHVS and CDR2 FNYEAQ. The CDR3 DNA sequence: TGTGCCAGCAGCCCAGGGACAGGGGCAGTCACCGGGGAGCTGTTTTTT. It is translated as CASSPGTGAVTGELFF. The complete variable domain, with remaining parts taken from reference TRBV7-6 and TRBJ2-2, reads GAGVSQSPRYKVTKRGQDVALRCDPISGHVSLYWYRQALGQGPEFLTYFNYEAQQDKSGLPNDRFSAERPEGSISTLTIQRTEQRDSAMYRCASSPGTGAVTGELFFGEGSRLTVL.

The chain joins TRBV18 to TRBJ2-4; D is ambiguous. V dropped 3 bases and J dropped 1 base, with 13 bases sitting between them. This CDR3 has 16 residues. The germline CDR1 and CDR2 sequences are KGHSH and LQKENI. CDR3 amino acids: CASSPLGFSAKNIQYF. CDR3 in DNA: TGTGCCAGCTCACCTTTAGGGTTTTCCGCCAAAAACATTCAGTACTTC.

The sample holds many counts of this clonotype. V is TRBV7-2 and J is TRBJ2-3; 11 bases fit TRBD2. The CDR3 has 16 residues. In germline, CDR1 is SGHTA, CDR2 FQGNSA. The V and J ends lost 3 bases and 2 bases, in that order; junction bases with no gene match: 4. CDR3 in DNA: TGTGCCAGCAGCTTCTTAGCGGGAGGGATCACAGATACGCAGTATTTT. Translating gives CASSFLAGGITDTQYF.

This rearrangement joins TRBV5-4 to TRBJ1-1; D remains unclear. Germline V gene lookup returns CDR1 SGHNT and CDR2 YYREEE (reference sequence). There are 15 residues in the CDR3. Between the trimmed V and J ends, which lost 0 bases and 6 bases, there was a span of 15 bases. The CDR3 bases are TGTGCCAGCAGCTTGGCCAACAAGGTAAAAGCTGAAGCTTTCTTT. Amino acids: CASSLANKVKAEAFF. Filled out from reference TRBV5-4 and TRBJ1-1, the complete variable domain reads ETGVTQSPTHLIKTRGQQVTLRCSSQSGHNTVSWYQQALGQGPQFIFQYYREEENGRGNFPPRFSGLQFPNYSSELNVNALELDDSALYLCASSLANKVKAEAFFGQGTRLTVV.

This clonotype was seen only a few times. The CDR3 coding sequence is TGTGCCAGCAGCCCTTCAGAGAACACTGAAGCTTTCTTT. Its protein product is CASSPSENTEAFF. The V gene is TRBV12-3 or TRBV12-4, the J gene TRBJ1-1; unclear D gene. The CDR3 runs 13 residues. With 6 bases removed from V and 1 base from J, the gap between germline ends came to 9 bases.

This clonotype came up a few times. The chain is built from TRBV20-1 and TRBJ2-7, with 10 bases aligning to TRBD2. This CDR3 contains 16 residues. V lost 5 bases and J lost 2; bases outside the gene matches: 12. From germline, CDR1 is DFQATT and CDR2 SNEGSKA (reference sequence). The CDR3 here is CSARKGLAGVTYEQYF. The CDR3 bases are TGCAGTGCTCGGAAGGGGCTAGCGGGGGTGACCTACGAGCAGTACTTC.

This clonotype was seen a few times. This chain uses TRBV12-3 or TRBV12-4 with TRBJ2-5; a weak D match, TRBD1 (6 bases). Trimming shortened V by 8 bases and J by 4 bases, and 8 bases separated the two germline ends. The CDR3 runs to 11 residues. The CDR3 nucleotides read TGTGCCAGCGGGGGCCTAGAGACCCAGTACTTC. It specifies CASGGLETQYF.

V gene TRBV5-1 combines with J gene TRBJ2-3, with 9 bases lining up with TRBD2. The CDR3 is made up of 16 amino acids. CDR1 SGHRS and CDR2 YFSETQ come from the germline V gene. J gave up 1 base and V 1 base, and 4 bases lay outside the gene matches. The CDR3 DNA follows: TGCGCCAGCAGCTTGCGGGCTAGCGGGGGCACAGATACGCAGTATTTT. It yields the protein CASSLRASGGTDTQYF.

This clonotype was counted many times. The chain couples TRBV7-2 to TRBJ2-7, with TRBD2 matching over 11 bases. CDR3 length equals 15 residues. The germline CDR1 and CDR2 sequences are SGHTA and FQGNSA. The ends lost 5 bases at V and 3 bases at J; junction bases unmatched: 6. DNA of the CDR3: TGTGCCAGCAGCCCCCAGGGACTAGCGGTCTACGAGCAGTACTTC. Translation: CASSPQGLAVYEQYF. Full variable domain (rest looked up from reference TRBV7-2 and TRBJ2-7): GAGVSQSPSNKVTEKGKDVELRCDPISGHTALYWYRQSLGQGLEFLIYFQGNSAPDKSGLPSDRFSAERTGGSVSTLTIQRTQQEDSAVYLCASSPQGLAVYEQYFGPGTRLTVT.

The chain couples TRBV19 to TRBJ2-7, with 11 bases identical to TRBD2. Trimming removed 7 bases from V and 7 bases from J; junction bases left unmatched: 6. Germline assignment: CDR1 LNHDA and CDR2 SQIVND (reference sequence). The CDR3 consists of 13 residues. The CDR3: CASMGTSGGEQYF. CDR3 in DNA: TGTGCCAGTATGGGGACTAGCGGCGGGGAGCAGTACTTC.

This clonotype appeared a few times. The chain joins TRBV7-2 to TRBJ2-1; D perhaps matches TRBD2 (6 bases). Germline CDR1 reads SGHTA; CDR2 reads FQGNSA. V was trimmed by 4 bases and J by 8 bases, leaving 18 bases between them. This CDR3 contains 15 residues. This CDR3 reads CASSYRVVSGDEQFF. CDR3 nucleotides: TGTGCCAGCAGCTACCGGGTCGTTAGCGGCGATGAGCAGTTCTTC.

This clonotype was detected ten times or more. This chain links TRBV7-2 with TRBJ2-7; D perhaps matches TRBD2 (6 bases). CDR1 and CDR2 (germline): SGHTA, FQGNSA. The ends were cut back, 3 bases at V and 0 bases at J, with 18 bases in the middle. The CDR3 extends over 17 amino acids. The CDR3 DNA sequence: TGTGCCAGCAGCTTTGGAGGGTCCAGTCTTAGCTCCTACGAGCAGTACTTC. This codes for CASSFGGSSLSSYEQYF.

This clonotype came up a few times. The V and J genes are TRBV6-5 and TRBJ2-7; TRBD1 matches at 10 bases. The germline gives CDR1 MNHEY, CDR2 SVGAGI. This CDR3 comprises 14 residues. J gave up 5 bases and V 6 bases, and 7 bases lay outside the gene matches. The CDR3 region has the DNA TGTGCCAGCAGGAAGCGGGACAGGGGCAACGAGCAGTACTTC. Residues: CASRKRDRGNEQYF.

V and J are TRBV6-1 and TRBJ2-1; the match to TRBD2 covers 7 bases. CDR1 MNHNS and CDR2 SASEGT come from the germline V gene. V was pared by 5 bases and J by 1 base, with 5 bases of the junction left unmatched. CDR3 length: 15 amino acids. CDR3 loop: CASSMRTRSYNEQFF. Here the CDR3 DNA reads TGTGCCAGCAGTATGAGGACTAGGTCCTACAATGAGCAGTTCTTC.

This clonotype was observed a few times. The rearrangement joins TRBV12-3 or TRBV12-4 to TRBJ2-1, with 8 bases fitting TRBD1. V trimming: 4 bases; J trimming: 6 bases; junction bases outside the gene matches: 14. The CDR3 covers 17 residues. The CDR3 protein is CASSWITGGKHFNEQFF. CDR3 sequence (DNA): TGTGCCAGCAGTTGGATAACAGGGGGAAAACACTTCAATGAGCAGTTCTTC.

The V call is TRBV20-1, the J call TRBJ2-7; D remains unclear. CDR3 length: 11 amino acids. Germline CDR1 DFQATT, CDR2 SNEGSKA (reference sequence). Trimming left V 3 bases short and J 12 bases short, with 15 bases between. CDR3: CSASPQIEAYF. CDR3 bases: TGCAGTGCTAGCCCCCAGATTGAGGCGTACTTC.

V usage is TRBV2 and J usage is TRBJ1-4; tentatively, D is TRBD1 (6 bases). The CDR3 totals 17 residues. With 6 bases removed from V and 0 bases from J, the gap between germline ends came to 17 bases. The germline V gene has CDR1 SNHLY and CDR2 FYNNEI. The CDR3 nucleotides read TGTGCCAGCAGGGACAGAAGAAAGCAAGCAACTAATGAAAAACTGTTTTTT. It yields the protein CASRDRRKQATNEKLFF.

The CDR3 sequence: CASSFGTGFYNEQFF. CDR3 in DNA: TGCGCCAGCAGCTTCGGGACGGGGTTCTACAATGAGCAGTTCTTC. The rearrangement links TRBV5-1 to TRBJ2-1; D assignment may be TRBD1 or TRBD2 (5 bases each). The CDR3 spans 15 residues. V gave up 2 bases and J gave up 3 bases, with 12 bases separating them. The V gene's germline CDR1 is SGHRS and CDR2 YFSETQ. Supplemented by reference TRBV5-1 and TRBJ2-1, the full variable domain reads KAGVTQTPRYLIKTRGQQVTLSCSPISGHRSVSWYQQTPGQGLQFLFEYFSETQRNKGNFPGRFSGRQFSNSRSEMNVSTLELGDSALYLCASSFGTGFYNEQFFGPGTRLTVL.

The chain recombines TRBV12-3 or TRBV12-4 with TRBJ2-1; D tentatively reads TRBD1 or TRBD2 (6 bases each). The CDR3 length is 14 residues. The V gene lost 1 base and the J gene lost 9 bases, with 13 bases spanning the gap. CDR3 in amino acids: CASSLGGAIGEQFF. The CDR3 DNA reads TGTGCCAGCAGTTTAGGGGGGGCAATTGGTGAGCAGTTCTTC.

There are a few counts of this clonotype. V and J are TRBV12-3 or TRBV12-4 and TRBJ2-7; 8 nucleotides align to TRBD1. J was trimmed by 3 bases and V by 4 bases; bases with no gene match: 11. This CDR3 is 16 amino acids long. The CDR3 DNA is TGTGCCAGCAGTTCTCCTTCCGGACAGGGAGACTACGAGCAGTACTTC. This gives the protein CASSSPSGQGDYEQYF.

The V and J genes are TRBV7-9 and TRBJ2-1, with TRBD1 as a possible D gene (6 bases). The CDR3 is 14 amino acids. Between the trimmed V and J ends, which lost 4 bases and 10 bases, there was a span of 17 bases. Germline values: CDR1 SEHNR, CDR2 FQNEAQ (reference sequence). The CDR3 DNA reads TGTGCCAGCAGCTATGTTACGGACAGAACAGAGCAGTTCTTC. Its protein is CASSYVTDRTEQFF.

This clonotype was counted a few times. The rearrangement links TRBV19 to TRBJ2-3, with D uncertain. The CDR3 is 12 residues long. Germline assignment: CDR1 LNHDA and CDR2 SQIVND (reference sequence). Between the trimmed V and J ends, which lost 10 bases and 2 bases, there was a span of 10 bases. CDR3 sequence reads: CATQSPTDTQYF. In DNA, the CDR3 is TGTGCCACTCAGAGTCCCACAGATACGCAGTATTTT.

This clonotype has just a few counts. This chain uses TRBV7-2 with TRBJ2-5, with TRBD2 identical over 12 bases. V shed 0 bases, J shed 3 bases, and the junction held 11 bases outside the gene matches. From germline, CDR1 is SGHTA and CDR2 FQGNSA. This CDR3 region has 19 residues. The CDR3 DNA is TGTGCCAGCAGCTTAGCCTTGGGGCTAGCGGGGGGGAGGGAAGAGACCCAGTACTTC. Residues: CASSLALGLAGGREETQYF. Filled out from reference TRBV7-2 and TRBJ2-5, the complete variable domain reads GAGVSQSPSNKVTEKGKDVELRCDPISGHTALYWYRQSLGQGLEFLIYFQGNSAPDKSGLPSDRFSAERTGGSVSTLTIQRTQQEDSAVYLCASSLALGLAGGREETQYFGPGTRLLVL.

This clonotype was counted between two and nine times. This rearrangement joins TRBV4-2 to TRBJ1-5, with 7 bases matching TRBD1. The germline V gene has CDR1 LGHNA and CDR2 YNFKEQ. V lost 4 bases, J lost 0 bases, and 6 bases stayed unmatched. This CDR3 comprises 16 residues. CDR3 sequence: CASSLTGTASNQPQHF. CDR3 in DNA: TGTGCCAGCAGCCTGACCGGGACAGCTAGCAATCAGCCCCAGCATTTT.

The chain recombines TRBV5-4 with TRBJ2-1; D might be TRBD2 (5 bases). The V gene lost 0 bases and the J gene lost 8 bases, with 15 bases spanning the gap. The length of the CDR3 is 15 residues. Germline V gene data show CDR1 as SGHNT and CDR2 as YYREEE (reference sequence). The DNA of the CDR3 is TGTGCCAGCAGCTTGGAAGGCTTCAGGCGGGATGAGCAGTTCTTC. This encodes CASSLEGFRRDEQFF.

This chain uses TRBV20-1 with TRBJ2-1; 8 nucleotides line up with TRBD2. The CDR3 consists of 14 residues. V trimming: 3 bases; J trimming: 2 bases; junction bases outside the gene matches: 3. Per the germline V gene, CDR1 is DFQATT and CDR2 is SNEGSKA (reference sequence). This CDR3 is CSASGAGAYNEQFF. CDR3 coding DNA: TGCAGTGCTAGCGGAGCGGGAGCCTACAATGAGCAGTTCTTC.